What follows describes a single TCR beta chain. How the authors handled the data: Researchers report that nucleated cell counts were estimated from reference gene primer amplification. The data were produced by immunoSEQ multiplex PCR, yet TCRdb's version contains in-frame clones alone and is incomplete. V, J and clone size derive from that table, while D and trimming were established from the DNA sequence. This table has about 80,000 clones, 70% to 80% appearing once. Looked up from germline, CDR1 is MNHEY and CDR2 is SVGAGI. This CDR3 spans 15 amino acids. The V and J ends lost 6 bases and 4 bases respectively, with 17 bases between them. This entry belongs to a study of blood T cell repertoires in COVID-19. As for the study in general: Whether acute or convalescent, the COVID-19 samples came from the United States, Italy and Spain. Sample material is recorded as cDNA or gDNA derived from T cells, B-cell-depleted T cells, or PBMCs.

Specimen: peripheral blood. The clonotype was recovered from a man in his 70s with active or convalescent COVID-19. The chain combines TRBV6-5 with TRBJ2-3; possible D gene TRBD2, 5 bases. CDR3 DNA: TGTGCCAGCAGCCTTATGGAAGGGCGGGCAGATACGCAGTATTTT. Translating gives CASSLMEGRADTQYF.